The sequence of this T cell receptor beta chain was determined in a study of blood T cell repertoires in COVID-19. The wider study: Sources were T cells, B-cell-depleted T cells, or PBMCs; the material itself was cDNA or gDNA.

The authors' processing: Quantification of nucleated cells was approximated via reference gene primer amplification. Using immunoSEQ multiplex PCR, the repertoire was profiled, and TCRdb retains in-frame clones only, with some absent. For V, J and clone size, that table is used; D and trimming come from the DNA. Found here are about 54,000 clones, roughly 90% of them singletons; the top ten hold roughly 8.4%. CDR1 is GTSNPN, CDR2 SVGIG, per germline (reference sequence). The CDR3 totals 15 residues. V gave up 3 bases and J gave up 1 base, with 12 bases separating them. The genes are TRBV30 and TRBJ2-2; tentatively, D is TRBD1 (5 bases). The sequenced sample consisted of peripheral blood. The origin of this receptor is a man aged 55 to 69 with active COVID-19. The CDR3 DNA is TGTGCCTGGAGGGCAGGGTTGGGGAACACCGGGGAGCTGTTTTTT. Its translation: CAWRAGLGNTGELFF.